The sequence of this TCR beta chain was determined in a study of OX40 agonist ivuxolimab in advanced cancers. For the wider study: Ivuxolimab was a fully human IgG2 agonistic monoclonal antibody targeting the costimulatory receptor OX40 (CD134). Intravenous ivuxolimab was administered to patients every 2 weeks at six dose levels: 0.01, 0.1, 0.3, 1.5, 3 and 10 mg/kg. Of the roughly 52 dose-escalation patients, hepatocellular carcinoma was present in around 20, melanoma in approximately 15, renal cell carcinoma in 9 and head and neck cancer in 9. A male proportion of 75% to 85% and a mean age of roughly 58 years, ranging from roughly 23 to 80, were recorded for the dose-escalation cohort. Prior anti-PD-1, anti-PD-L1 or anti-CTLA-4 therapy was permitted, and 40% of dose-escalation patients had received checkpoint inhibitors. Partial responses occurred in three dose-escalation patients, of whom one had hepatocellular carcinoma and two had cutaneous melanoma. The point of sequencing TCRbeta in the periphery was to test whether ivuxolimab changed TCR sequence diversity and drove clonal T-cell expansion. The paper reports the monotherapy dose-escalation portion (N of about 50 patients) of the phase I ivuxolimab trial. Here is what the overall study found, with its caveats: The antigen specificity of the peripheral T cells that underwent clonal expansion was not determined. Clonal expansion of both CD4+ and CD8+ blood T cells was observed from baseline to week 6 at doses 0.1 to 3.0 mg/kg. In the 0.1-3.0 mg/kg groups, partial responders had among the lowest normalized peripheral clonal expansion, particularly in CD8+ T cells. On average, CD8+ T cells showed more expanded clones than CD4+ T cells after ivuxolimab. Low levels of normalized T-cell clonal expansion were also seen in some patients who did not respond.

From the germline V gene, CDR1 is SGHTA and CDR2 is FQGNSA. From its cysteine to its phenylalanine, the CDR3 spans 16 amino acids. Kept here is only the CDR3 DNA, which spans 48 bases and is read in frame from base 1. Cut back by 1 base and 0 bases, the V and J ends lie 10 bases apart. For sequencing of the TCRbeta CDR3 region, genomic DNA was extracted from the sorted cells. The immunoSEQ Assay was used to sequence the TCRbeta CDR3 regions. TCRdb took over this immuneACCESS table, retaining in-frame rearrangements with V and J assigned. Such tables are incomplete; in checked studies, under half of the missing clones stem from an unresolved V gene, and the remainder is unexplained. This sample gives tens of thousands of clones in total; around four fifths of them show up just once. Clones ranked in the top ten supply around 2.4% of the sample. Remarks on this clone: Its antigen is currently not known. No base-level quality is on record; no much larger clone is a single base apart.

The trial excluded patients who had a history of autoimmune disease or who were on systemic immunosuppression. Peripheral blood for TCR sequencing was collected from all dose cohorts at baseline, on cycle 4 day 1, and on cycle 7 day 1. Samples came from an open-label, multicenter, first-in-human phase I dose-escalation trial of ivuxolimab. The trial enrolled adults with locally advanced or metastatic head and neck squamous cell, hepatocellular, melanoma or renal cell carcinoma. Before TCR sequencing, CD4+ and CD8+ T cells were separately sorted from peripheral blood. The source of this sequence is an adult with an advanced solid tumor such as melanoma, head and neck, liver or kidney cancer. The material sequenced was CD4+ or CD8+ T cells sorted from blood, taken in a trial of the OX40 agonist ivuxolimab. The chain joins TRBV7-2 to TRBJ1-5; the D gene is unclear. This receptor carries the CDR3 CASSLGPIYSNQPQHF. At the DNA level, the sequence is TGTGCCAGCAGCTTAGGGCCGATCTATAGCAATCAGCCCCAGCATTTT.